This entry lists 18 T cell receptor beta chains sequenced from one sample in a study of T-cell memory formation after mild COVID-19. TCRdb reanalysed the 5' RACE reads using MiXCR and keeps one entry per CDR3 protein. The repertoire holds about 440,000 distinct CDR3 sequences, over 15% seen once, with about 8.1% in the top ten. Sequencing was performed on PBMCs or a T cell subset sorted from them (not recorded which). These receptor sequences come from an adult woman who had mild COVID-19 (a few samples of this study predate the infection). Cell type and time point are not known.

The V and J genes are TRBV29-1 and TRBJ1-2, with 8 positions matching TRBD1. J was trimmed by 3 bases and V by 6 bases; bases with no gene match: 9. The CDR3 sequence is 14 residues long. In germline, CDR1 is SQVTM, CDR2 ANQGSEA. The CDR3 protein is CSVKQGGLDYGYTF. DNA for the CDR3: TGCAGCGTAAAACAGGGGGGGCTTGACTATGGCTACACCTTC.

This clonotype was detected a few times. The gene calls are TRBV24-1 and TRBJ2-1; TRBD2 agrees at 15 bases. V lost 5 bases and J lost 9; bases outside the gene matches: 4. This CDR3 spans 15 amino acids. Germline V gene sequence: CDR1 KGHDR, CDR2 SFDVKD. The CDR3 bases are TGTGCCACCAGTGGGACTAGCGGGAGGGCTAGTGAGCAGTTCTTC. Its protein product is CATSGTSGRASEQFF.

This clonotype was observed many times. V and J are TRBV11-2 and TRBJ2-7; 9 bases align to TRBD1. There are 16 residues in the CDR3. Germline CDR1 is SGHAT and CDR2 is FQNNGV. J gave up 3 bases and V 1 base, and 7 bases lay outside the gene matches. CDR3 in DNA: TGTGCCAGCAGCTTAGGGCGGGACAGGGCCCACTACGAGCAGTACTTC. Its translation is CASSLGRDRAHYEQYF.

This clonotype was detected ten times or more. This chain connects TRBV5-1 to TRBJ2-1; D remains ambiguous. From germline, CDR1 is SGHRS and CDR2 YFSETQ. The CDR3 has 14 residues. Trimming cost V 5 bases and J 0 bases, with 9 bases left between them. The CDR3 is CASRGQSSYNEQFF. The CDR3 DNA sequence: TGCGCCAGCAGGGGTCAAAGCTCCTACAATGAGCAGTTCTTC.

The chain employs TRBV19 and TRBJ1-2, with D unclear. Trimming pared 6 bases from V and 7 bases from J, leaving 15 bases between. The CDR3 totals 13 residues. Germline CDR1 reads LNHDA; CDR2 reads SQIVND (reference sequence). The CDR3 sequence is CASSPSRVGGYTF. The CDR3 DNA reads TGTGCCAGTAGCCCAAGTCGGGTTGGTGGCTACACCTTC.

V usage is TRBV20-1 and J usage is TRBJ2-3; D is unresolved. The ends were cut back, 4 bases at V and 7 bases at J, with 9 bases in the middle. Germline CDR1 is DFQATT and CDR2 is SNEGSKA (reference sequence). The CDR3 is made up of 11 amino acids. CDR3 in amino acids: CSAIDGNTQYF. The DNA of the CDR3 is TGCAGTGCTATCGACGGCAATACGCAGTATTTT.

This clonotype was observed a few times. The J gene is TRBJ2-5, the V gene TRBV6-2 or TRBV6-3; possible D gene TRBD1, 6 bases. V was clipped by 6 bases and J by 4 bases, with 18 bases between them. Germline values: CDR1 MNHEY, CDR2 SVGEGT. The CDR3 extends over 15 amino acids. The CDR3 is CASSPMNRVRETQYF. The CDR3 DNA reads as TGTGCCAGCAGCCCCATGAACAGGGTTCGAGAGACCCAGTACTTC.

The chain carries TRBV12-3 or TRBV12-4 and TRBJ1-1, with 9 bases that match TRBD1. Trimming at V came to 5 bases and at J to 10 bases, leaving 5 bases not matched to a gene. The CDR3 totals 12 residues. DNA of the CDR3: TGTGCCAGCAGTACCGGACAGGGGCCAGCTTTCTTT. It encodes CASSTGQGPAFF.

The V call is TRBV15, the J call TRBJ2-1; 10 bases are shared with TRBD2. In germline, CDR1 is LNHNV, CDR2 YYDKDF (reference sequence). The trim removed 4 bases at V and 13 bases at J, leaving 13 bases unmatched. The CDR3 totals 15 residues. As DNA, the CDR3 is TGTGCCACCAGCACCGGGACTAGCGCGACAATGCCCCAGTTCTTC. It specifies CATSTGTSATMPQFF.

This clonotype turned up a few times. The chain employs TRBV20-1 and TRBJ1-1; possible D gene TRBD1, 6 bases. Germline assignment: CDR1 DFQATT and CDR2 SNEGSKA (reference sequence). The CDR3 length is 13 residues. V was clipped by 3 bases and J by 4 bases, with 12 bases between them. The CDR3 reads CSASHPGVTEAFF. For the CDR3, the DNA is TGCAGTGCTAGTCACCCAGGGGTCACTGAAGCTTTCTTT.

The rearrangement links TRBV30 to TRBJ2-3; 9 bases fit TRBD2. The J segment lost 0 bases and the V segment lost 1 base, leaving 8 bases of the junction unmatched. This CDR3 is 17 amino acids long. The germline CDR1 and CDR2 sequences are GTSNPN and SVGIG (reference sequence). CDR3 in amino acids: CAWSGLRLAESTDTQYF. CDR3 in DNA: TGTGCCTGGAGTGGGTTGCGACTAGCGGAAAGCACAGATACGCAGTATTTT.

The chain recombines TRBV12-3 or TRBV12-4 with TRBJ2-5, with 11 bases matching TRBD1. This CDR3 has 15 amino acids. V trimming: 6 bases; J trimming: 2 bases; junction bases outside the gene matches: 5. The CDR3 is CASSPDRGQQETQYF. CDR3 sequence (DNA): TGTGCCAGCAGCCCGGACAGGGGGCAGCAAGAGACCCAGTACTTC.

This clonotype was detected many times. The chain uses TRBV3-1 and TRBJ2-7; 7 bases align to TRBD2. CDR3 length: 14 residues. Germline-derived CDR1 and CDR2 are LGHDT and YNNKEL (reference sequence). With V trimmed by 1 base and J by 2 bases, 2 bases remained unmatched. The CDR3 loop is CASSQAGGTYEQYF. The CDR3 bases are TGTGCCAGCAGCCAAGCGGGGGGAACCTACGAGCAGTACTTC.

This clonotype was seen only a few times. The chain joins TRBV20-1 to TRBJ2-2, with 7 bases lining up with TRBD1. J lost 0 bases, V lost 6 bases, and 13 bases had no gene match. The V gene's germline CDR1 is DFQATT and CDR2 SNEGSKA (reference sequence). The CDR3 length is 17 residues. CDR3 in DNA: TGCAGTGCCCACGCCGCCGACAGGGCCTCGAACACCGGGGAGCTGTTTTTT. Its translation: CSAHAADRASNTGELFF.

The chain uses TRBV7-2 and TRBJ1-5; D is unresolved. From germline, CDR1 is SGHTA and CDR2 FQGNSA. V lost 2 bases to trimming and J lost 7 bases, with 9 bases between them. The CDR3 extends over 13 amino acids. This CDR3 reads CASSLNAFQPQHF. The CDR3 DNA sequence: TGTGCCAGCAGCTTAAACGCATTCCAGCCCCAGCATTTT.

The chain recombines TRBV7-9 with TRBJ2-7, with D perhaps matching TRBD1 or TRBD2 (5 bases each). Trimming took off 3 bases at V and 5 bases at J, with 17 bases between the two ends. This CDR3 has 15 residues. Germline CDR1 SEHNR, CDR2 FQNEAQ (reference sequence). Here the CDR3 reads CASSFRRVRGDEQYF. CDR3 DNA sequence: TGTGCCAGCAGCTTTCGGCGGGTGAGGGGAGACGAGCAGTACTTC.

This clonotype was detected only a few times. The genes are TRBV29-1 and TRBJ2-7; 8 bases line up with TRBD2. Losses at the gene ends were 7 bases for V and 3 bases for J; bases not matched to a gene: 8. The CDR3 sequence is 13 residues long. Germline V gene data show CDR1 as SQVTM and CDR2 as ANQGSEA. DNA of the CDR3: TGCAGCGGTTTCACTAGCGGTAGCTACGAGCAGTACTTC. This sequence encodes CSGFTSGSYEQYF.

This clonotype was found a few times. The chain couples TRBV2 to TRBJ2-7; no reliable D call. This CDR3 has 11 residues. Trimming removed 8 bases from V and 1 base from J, with 6 bases in between. Per the germline V gene, CDR1 is SNHLY and CDR2 is FYNNEI. The CDR3 loop is CASCGSYEQYF. As DNA, the CDR3 is TGTGCCAGCTGCGGATCCTACGAGCAGTACTTC.